The 26 T cell receptor beta chains reported below all come from one sample, sequenced in a study of OX40 agonist ivuxolimab in advanced cancers. Sequencing used immunoSEQ multiplex PCR; TCRdb keeps in-frame clones, though not all of them. There are about 77,000 clones in the sample; roughly 86% occur only once, and 2% to 3% lies in the top ten. Sequences were derived from CD4+ or CD8+ T cells sorted from blood, sampled in a trial of the OX40 agonist ivuxolimab. The receptors here all came from an adult with an advanced solid tumor such as melanoma, head and neck, liver or kidney cancer.

The rearrangement links TRBV5-1 to TRBJ2-2; possibly TRBD2 for D (6 bases). Germline-derived CDR1 and CDR2 are SGHRS and YFSETQ. CDR3 length: 17 residues. V was cut by 0 bases and J by 2 bases, with 14 bases left in between. The CDR3 protein is CASSLGWGRTNTGELFF. The CDR3 DNA is TGCGCCAGCAGCTTGGGGTGGGGGAGGACCAACACCGGGGAGCTGTTTTTT.

The gene calls are TRBV15 and TRBJ1-1; D gene unclear. Germline CDR1 LNHNV, CDR2 YYDKDF (reference sequence). Trimming took 8 bases from V and 8 from J, leaving 24 bases between them. The length of the CDR3 is 15 residues. CDR3: CATSGATTTDAEAFF. The CDR3 DNA sequence: TGTGCCACCTCGGGCGCCACGACGACGGACGCAGAAGCTTTCTTT.

This chain connects TRBV5-1 to TRBJ1-2; D is perhaps TRBD1 (6 bases). Germline-derived CDR1 and CDR2 are SGHRS and YFSETQ. V was trimmed by 1 base and J by 4 bases, leaving 14 bases between them. The CDR3 extends over 15 amino acids. The CDR3 reads CASSLRAGESYGYTF. CDR3 coding DNA: TGCGCCAGCAGCTTGAGGGCAGGGGAATCCTATGGCTACACCTTC. Supplemented by reference TRBV5-1 and TRBJ1-2, the full variable domain reads KAGVTQTPRYLIKTRGQQVTLSCSPISGHRSVSWYQQTPGQGLQFLFEYFSETQRNKGNFPGRFSGRQFSNSRSEMNVSTLELGDSALYLCASSLRAGESYGYTFGSGTRLTVV.

The rearrangement uses TRBV27 and TRBJ2-1; 9 nucleotides align to TRBD2. There are 15 residues in the CDR3. With 5 bases clipped from V and 5 bases from J, the junction kept 7 bases outside the gene matches. Germline CDR1 is MNHEY and CDR2 is SMNVEV (reference sequence). The CDR3 nucleotides are TGTGCCAGCAGTCCTCGGACTAGCGCTCACAATGAGCAGTTCTTC. Its protein product is CASSPRTSAHNEQFF.

V gene TRBV18 combines with J gene TRBJ1-5, with 7 bases aligning to TRBD1. The CDR3 runs to 13 residues. Trimming cost V 3 bases and J 7 bases; bases outside gene matches: 3. The germline V gene encodes CDR1 KGHSH and CDR2 LQKENI. The CDR3 region has the DNA TGTGCCAGCTCACCTGACAGGGCGCAGCCCCAGCATTTT. Residues: CASSPDRAQPQHF.

The CDR3 is CASSSQETQYF. As DNA, the CDR3 is TGTGCCAGCAGCTCTCAAGAGACCCAGTACTTC. The chain has TRBV5-6 and TRBJ2-5; no reliable D call. Germline CDR1 reads SGHDT; CDR2 reads YYEEEE. V shed 3 bases and J shed 2 bases, with 2 bases lying between them. The CDR3 consists of 11 residues.

This clone has a single count. The rearrangement links TRBV5-4 to TRBJ2-7; D may be TRBD2 (6 bases). Trimming left V 2 bases short and J 0 bases short, with 18 bases between. The CDR3 spans 17 residues. Germline V gives CDR1 SGHNT, CDR2 YYREEE (reference sequence). CDR3 nucleotide sequence: TGTGCCAGCAGCTTCAAGCATCCTAGCGCTTACTCCTACGAGCAGTACTTC. As protein: CASSFKHPSAYSYEQYF.

This clone was counted a single time. The rearrangement links TRBV9 to TRBJ2-3; 14 bases line up with TRBD2. In germline, CDR1 is SGDLS, CDR2 YYNGEE. This CDR3 is built from 18 residues. V was pared by 0 bases and J by 2 bases, with 5 bases of the junction left unmatched. Here the CDR3 DNA reads TGTGCCAGCAGCGTAGGACTAGCGGGAGGGTCCTACACAGATACGCAGTATTTT. This translates into CASSVGLAGGSYTDTQYF.

This chain's CDR3 is CASSLDGSSGAQETQYF. CDR3 in DNA: TGTGCCAGCAGCTTAGATGGTTCTAGCGGGGCTCAAGAGACCCAGTACTTC. The chain carries TRBV7-9 and TRBJ2-5, with 9 nucleotides matching TRBD2. The CDR3 totals 17 residues. Germline values: CDR1 SEHNR, CDR2 FQNEAQ (reference sequence). The V and J ends lost 1 base and 2 bases, in that order; junction bases with no gene match: 8.

This clone was found once. This chain uses TRBV11-3 with TRBJ1-5; the match to TRBD1 covers 7 bases. Looked up from germline, CDR1 is SGHNT and CDR2 is YENEEA. There are 16 residues in the CDR3. V was pared by 3 bases and J by 1 base, with 6 bases of the junction left unmatched. This chain's CDR3 is CASSLHRGRSNQPQHF. As DNA, the CDR3 is TGTGCCAGCAGCTTGCACAGGGGACGAAGCAATCAGCCCCAGCATTTT.

This chain links TRBV18 with TRBJ1-6; TRBD1 is a possible D gene (6 bases). Looked up from germline, CDR1 is KGHSH and CDR2 is LQKENI. This CDR3 is built from 15 residues. The ends were cut back, 6 bases at V and 10 bases at J, with 19 bases in the middle. The CDR3 coding sequence is TGTGCCAGCTCCCCGGCCGGGGGCCAAGGATCACCCCTCCACTTT. It translates to CASSPAGGQGSPLHF.

The rearrangement uses TRBV10-3 and TRBJ2-5; TRBD1 matches 10 bases. Trimming removed 4 bases from V and 12 bases from J; junction bases left unmatched: 11. CDR3 length equals 14 residues. Per the germline V gene, CDR1 is ENHRY and CDR2 is SYGVKD. CDR3 sequence: CAISAQRTGGQEYF. The CDR3 coding sequence is TGTGCCATCAGTGCTCAGAGGACAGGGGGGCAAGAGTACTTC.

This chain uses TRBV7-9 with TRBJ2-1; TRBD2 matches at 8 bases. The length of the CDR3 is 17 residues. Germline CDR1 reads SEHNR; CDR2 reads FQNEAQ (reference sequence). The trim removed 4 bases at V and 5 bases at J, leaving 13 bases unmatched. CDR3 loop: CASSSALGLEHNNEQFF. DNA of the CDR3: TGTGCCAGCAGCTCCGCTTTGGGACTAGAGCATAACAATGAGCAGTTCTTC.

This rearrangement joins TRBV18 to TRBJ1-2; TRBD1 agrees at 9 bases. Germline trimming cut 9 bases from V and 6 bases from J; bases unmatched to any gene: 14. The germline V gene has CDR1 KGHSH and CDR2 LQKENI. The CDR3 is 15 residues long. The CDR3 loop is CASVPGQGGDDGYTF. In DNA form, the CDR3 reads TGTGCCAGTGTCCCGGGACAGGGCGGGGACGATGGCTACACCTTC.

The genes are TRBV5-1 and TRBJ1-1; maybe TRBD1 (5 bases). V lost 0 bases to trimming and J lost 0 bases, with 12 bases between them. Germline CDR1 is SGHRS and CDR2 is YFSETQ. The CDR3 sequence is 16 residues long. CDR3 protein: CASSLAGTGMNTEAFF. The CDR3 DNA reads as TGCGCCAGCAGCTTGGCCGGGACGGGAATGAACACTGAAGCTTTCTTT.

V and J are TRBV2 and TRBJ2-2, with 10 bases identical to TRBD2. Trimming at V came to 5 bases and at J to 1 base, leaving 1 base not matched to a gene. CDR1 SNHLY and CDR2 FYNNEI come from the germline V gene. CDR3 length: 15 amino acids. The CDR3 DNA reads as TGTGCCAGCAGTCGGACTAGCGGGAACACCGGGGAGCTGTTTTTT. Amino acid sequence: CASSRTSGNTGELFF.

This chain joins TRBV6-5 and TRBJ1-1, with no clear D. The V end lost 6 bases, the J end lost 6 bases, and 11 bases lay between the germline ends. Germline values: CDR1 MNHEY, CDR2 SVGAGI. This CDR3 has 12 amino acids. The CDR3: CASSARPSEAFF. CDR3 nucleotide sequence: TGTGCCAGCAGCGCCCGGCCGTCTGAAGCTTTCTTT.

The chain has TRBV5-5 and TRBJ1-1, with D hard to call. With 1 base removed from V and 3 bases from J, the gap between germline ends came to 7 bases. CDR1 and CDR2 from the germline V gene are SGHKS and YYEKEE (reference sequence). The CDR3 runs 13 residues. This CDR3 is CASSLRFDTEAFF. The CDR3 region has the DNA TGTGCCAGCAGCTTGCGGTTTGACACTGAAGCTTTCTTT. The variable domain in full, completed from reference TRBV5-5 and TRBJ1-1, reads DAGVTQSPTHLIKTRGQQVTLRCSPISGHKSVSWYQQVLGQGPQFIFQYYEKEERGRGNFPDRFSARQFPNYSSELNVNALLLGDSALYLCASSLRFDTEAFFGQGTRLTVV.

This chain connects TRBV30 to TRBJ1-3, with no clear D. Germline CDR1 reads GTSNPN; CDR2 reads SVGIG (reference sequence). CDR3 size: 14 residues. Trimming took off 0 bases at V and 0 bases at J, with 6 bases between the two ends. CDR3 in DNA: TGTGCCTGGAGTGTAACGGGCTCTGGAAACACCATATATTTT. Its translation: CAWSVTGSGNTIYF.

For the CDR3, the DNA is TGTGCCAGCAGCAGGGACCCAGCCCTCCCCGGGGAGCTGTTTTTT. Translated: CASSRDPALPGELFF. The J gene is TRBJ2-2, the V gene TRBV6-4; D is tentatively TRBD1 or TRBD2 (5 bases each). Germline lookup yields CDR1 MRHNA and CDR2 SNTAGT. V was clipped by 6 bases and J by 6 bases, with 17 bases between them. This CDR3 contains 15 residues.

This rearrangement joins TRBV19 to TRBJ1-2; no firm D call. Germline loops: CDR1 LNHDA, CDR2 SQIVND (reference sequence). The CDR3 sequence is 15 residues long. V gave up 7 bases and J gave up 1 base, with 16 bases separating them. CDR3 loop: CASTFARSFNYGYTF. As DNA, the CDR3 is TGTGCCAGTACCTTCGCGCGCTCATTTAACTATGGCTACACCTTC.

The chain uses TRBV5-1 and TRBJ2-1; D possibly corresponds to TRBD2 (6 bases). V lost 5 bases to trimming and J lost 5 bases, with 26 bases between them. This CDR3 spans 18 amino acids. The germline V gene encodes CDR1 SGHRS and CDR2 YFSETQ. The CDR3 bases are TGCGCCAGCAGAGCGGACGGGGGTGGCGAGCTACAAAACAATGAGCAGTTCTTC. The encoded protein is CASRADGGGELQNNEQFF.

V usage is TRBV5-1 and J usage is TRBJ2-7; 7 bases are shared with TRBD2. Germline CDR1 reads SGHRS; CDR2 reads YFSETQ. V was clipped by 4 bases and J by 3 bases; unmatched bases: 7. This CDR3 has 14 amino acids. The CDR3 spells CASSRQRGDYEQYF. The CDR3 DNA reads as TGCGCCAGCAGCCGCCAGCGGGGAGACTACGAGCAGTACTTC. The entire variable domain, with the rest obtained from reference TRBV5-1 and TRBJ2-7, is as follows: KAGVTQTPRYLIKTRGQQVTLSCSPISGHRSVSWYQQTPGQGLQFLFEYFSETQRNKGNFPGRFSGRQFSNSRSEMNVSTLELGDSALYLCASSRQRGDYEQYFGPGTRLTVT.

The chain uses TRBV11-2 and TRBJ1-1; 7 nucleotides agree with TRBD1. V was clipped by 5 bases and J by 0 bases; unmatched bases: 9. The CDR3 runs to 16 residues. CDR1 is SGHAT, CDR2 FQNNGV, per germline. The CDR3, as DNA: TGTGCCAGCAGCCCCCGGACAGGCGCCATGAACACTGAAGCTTTCTTT. Protein sequence: CASSPRTGAMNTEAFF.

The V call is TRBV6-6, the J call TRBJ2-7; TRBD1 matches at 7 bases. Germline CDR1 reads MNHNY; CDR2 reads SVGAGI (reference sequence). The V and J ends lost 0 bases and 6 bases, in that order; junction bases with no gene match: 2. The CDR3 runs 13 residues. The CDR3 DNA reads as TGTGCCAGCAGTTACTCGACAGGGAGCGAGCAGTACTTC. Encoded protein: CASSYSTGSEQYF.

This clone appeared a single time. The V gene is TRBV19, the J gene TRBJ2-7; 9 nucleotides match TRBD1. Germline CDR1 and CDR2: LNHDA and SQIVND (reference sequence). The CDR3 sequence is 12 residues long. V was pared by 9 bases and J by 5 bases, with 5 bases of the junction left unmatched. The CDR3 loop reads CASRDRVHEQYF. The DNA of the CDR3 is TGTGCCAGCCGGGACAGGGTCCACGAGCAGTACTTC.